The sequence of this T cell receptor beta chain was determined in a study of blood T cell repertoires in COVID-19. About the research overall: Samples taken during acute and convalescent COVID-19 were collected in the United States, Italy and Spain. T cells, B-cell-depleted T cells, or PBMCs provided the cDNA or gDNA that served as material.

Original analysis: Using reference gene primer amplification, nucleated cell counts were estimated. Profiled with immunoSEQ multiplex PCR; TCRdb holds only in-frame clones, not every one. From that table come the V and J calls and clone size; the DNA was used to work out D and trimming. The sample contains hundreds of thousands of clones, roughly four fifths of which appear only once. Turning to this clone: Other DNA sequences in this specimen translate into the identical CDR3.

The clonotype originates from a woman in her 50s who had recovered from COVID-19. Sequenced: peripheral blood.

The CDR3 reads CASSYGQGDSPLHF. For the CDR3, the DNA is TGTGCCAGCAGTTACGGACAGGGTGACTCACCCCTCCACTTT. The V call is TRBV6-2 or TRBV6-3, the J call TRBJ1-6; 8 nucleotides line up with TRBD1. CDR1 is MNHEY and CDR2 is SVGEGT in the germline V gene. V lost 2 bases to trimming and J lost 10 bases; unmatched junction nucleotides: 4. CDR3 size: 14 residues.